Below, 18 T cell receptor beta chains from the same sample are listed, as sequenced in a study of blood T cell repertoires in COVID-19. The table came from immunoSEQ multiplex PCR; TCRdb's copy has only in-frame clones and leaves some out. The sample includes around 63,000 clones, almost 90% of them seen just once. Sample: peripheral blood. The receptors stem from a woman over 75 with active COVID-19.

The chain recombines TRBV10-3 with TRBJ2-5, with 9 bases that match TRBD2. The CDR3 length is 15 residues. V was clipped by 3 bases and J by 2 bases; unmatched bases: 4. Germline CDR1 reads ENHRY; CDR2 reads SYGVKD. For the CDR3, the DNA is TGTGCCATCAGTGATTTAGCGGGGGTACAAGAGACCCAGTACTTC. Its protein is CAISDLAGVQETQYF.

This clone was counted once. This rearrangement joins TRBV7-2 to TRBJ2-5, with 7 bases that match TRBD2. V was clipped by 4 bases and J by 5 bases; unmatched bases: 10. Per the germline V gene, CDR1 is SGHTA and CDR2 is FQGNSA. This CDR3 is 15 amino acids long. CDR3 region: CASSSVTSVGETQYF. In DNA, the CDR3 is TGTGCCAGCAGCTCGGTAACTAGCGTGGGGGAGACCCAGTACTTC.

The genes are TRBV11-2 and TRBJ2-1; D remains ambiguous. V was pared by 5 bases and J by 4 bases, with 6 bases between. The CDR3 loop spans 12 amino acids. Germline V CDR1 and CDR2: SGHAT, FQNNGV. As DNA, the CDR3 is TGTGCCAGCAGCACAATTTACAATGAGCAGTTCTTC. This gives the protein CASSTIYNEQFF.

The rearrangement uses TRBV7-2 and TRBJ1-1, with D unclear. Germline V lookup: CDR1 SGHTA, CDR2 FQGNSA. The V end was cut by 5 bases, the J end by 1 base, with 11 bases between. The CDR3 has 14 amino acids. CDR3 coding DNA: TGTGCCAGCAGCGCTAGACCCGGGAACACTGAAGCTTTCTTT. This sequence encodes CASSARPGNTEAFF.

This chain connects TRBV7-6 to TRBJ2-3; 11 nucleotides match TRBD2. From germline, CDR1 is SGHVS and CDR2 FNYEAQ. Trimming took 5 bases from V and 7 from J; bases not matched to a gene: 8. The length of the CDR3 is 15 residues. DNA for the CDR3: TGTGCCAGCAGCCTTAGCGGGGGGGCCCCAAATACGCAGTATTTT. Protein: CASSLSGGAPNTQYF. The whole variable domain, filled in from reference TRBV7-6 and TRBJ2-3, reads GAGVSQSPRYKVTKRGQDVALRCDPISGHVSLYWYRQALGQGPEFLTYFNYEAQQDKSGLPNDRFSAERPEGSISTLTIQRTEQRDSAMYRCASSLSGGAPNTQYFGPGTRLTVL.

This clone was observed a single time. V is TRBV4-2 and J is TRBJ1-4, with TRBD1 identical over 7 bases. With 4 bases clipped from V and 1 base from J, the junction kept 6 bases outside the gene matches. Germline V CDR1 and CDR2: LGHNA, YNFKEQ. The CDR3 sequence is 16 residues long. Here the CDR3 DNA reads TGTGCCAGCAGCCGGGACAACAGGGGAACTAATGAAAAACTGTTTTTT. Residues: CASSRDNRGTNEKLFF.

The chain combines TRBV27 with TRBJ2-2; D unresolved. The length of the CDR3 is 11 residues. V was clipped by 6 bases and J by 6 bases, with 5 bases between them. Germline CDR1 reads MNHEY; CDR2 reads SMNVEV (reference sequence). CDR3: CASRFAGELFF. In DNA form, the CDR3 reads TGTGCCAGCAGATTCGCCGGGGAGCTGTTTTTT.

In DNA, the CDR3 is TGCGCCAGCAGCCCAACAGGAGTCATGAACACTGAAGCTTTCTTT. Protein sequence: CASSPTGVMNTEAFF. The gene calls are TRBV4-1 and TRBJ1-1; possibly TRBD1 for D (5 bases). The CDR3 spans 15 residues. V was shortened by 4 bases and J by 0 bases, with 12 bases between the two germline ends. Germline V lookup: CDR1 MGHRA, CDR2 YSYEKL.

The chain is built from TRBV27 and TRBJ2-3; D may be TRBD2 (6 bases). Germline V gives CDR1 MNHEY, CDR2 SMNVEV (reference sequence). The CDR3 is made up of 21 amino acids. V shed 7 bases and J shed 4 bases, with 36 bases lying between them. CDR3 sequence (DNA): TGTGCCAGCAATCCCCCCAGGACTAAGGTACCGCCGGTTAAGGAGCCAGATACGCAGTATTTT. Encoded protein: CASNPPRTKVPPVKEPDTQYF.

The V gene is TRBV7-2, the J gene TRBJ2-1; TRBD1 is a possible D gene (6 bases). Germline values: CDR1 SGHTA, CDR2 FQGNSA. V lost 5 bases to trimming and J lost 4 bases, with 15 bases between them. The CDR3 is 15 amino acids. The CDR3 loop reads CASSPNRDTYNEQFF. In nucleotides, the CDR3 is TGTGCCAGCAGCCCTAATAGGGACACGTACAATGAGCAGTTCTTC.

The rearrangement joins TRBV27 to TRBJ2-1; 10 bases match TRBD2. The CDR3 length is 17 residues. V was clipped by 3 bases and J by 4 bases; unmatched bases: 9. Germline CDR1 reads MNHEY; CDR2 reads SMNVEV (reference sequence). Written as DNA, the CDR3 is TGTGCCAGCAGTTTGAATAGCGGGGGGACATCATACAATGAGCAGTTCTTC. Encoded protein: CASSLNSGGTSYNEQFF.

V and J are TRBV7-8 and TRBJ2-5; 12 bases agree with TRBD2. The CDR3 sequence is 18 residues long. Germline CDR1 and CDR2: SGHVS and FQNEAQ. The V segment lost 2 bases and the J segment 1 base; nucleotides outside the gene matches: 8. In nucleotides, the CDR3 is TGTGCCAGCAGCTTACCGACTAGCGGGGGAAAGCCCCAAGAGACCCAGTACTTC. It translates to CASSLPTSGGKPQETQYF.

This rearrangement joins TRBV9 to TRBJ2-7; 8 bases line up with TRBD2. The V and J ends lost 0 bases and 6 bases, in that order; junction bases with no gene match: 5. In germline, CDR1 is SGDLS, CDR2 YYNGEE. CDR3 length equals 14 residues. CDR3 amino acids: CASSVDGGAVEQYF. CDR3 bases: TGTGCCAGCAGCGTAGACGGGGGGGCAGTCGAGCAGTACTTC.

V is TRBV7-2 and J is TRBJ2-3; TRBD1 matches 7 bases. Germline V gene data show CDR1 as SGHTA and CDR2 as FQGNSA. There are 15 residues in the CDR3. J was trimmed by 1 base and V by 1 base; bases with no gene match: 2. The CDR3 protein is CASSLVGQGTDTQYF. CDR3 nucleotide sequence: TGTGCCAGCAGCTTAGTCGGACAGGGCACAGATACGCAGTATTTT.

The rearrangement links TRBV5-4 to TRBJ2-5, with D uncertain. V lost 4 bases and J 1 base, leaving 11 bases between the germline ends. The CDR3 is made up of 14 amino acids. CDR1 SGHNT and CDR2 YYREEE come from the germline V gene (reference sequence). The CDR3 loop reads CASSPPGGQETQYF. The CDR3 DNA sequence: TGTGCCAGCAGCCCCCCCGGCGGCCAAGAGACCCAGTACTTC.

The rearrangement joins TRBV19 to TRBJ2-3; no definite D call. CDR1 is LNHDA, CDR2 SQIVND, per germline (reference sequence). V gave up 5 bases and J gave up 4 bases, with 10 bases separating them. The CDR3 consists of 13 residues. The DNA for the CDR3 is TGTGCCAGTAGTCTCGGAGCCCCAGATACGCAGTATTTT. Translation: CASSLGAPDTQYF.

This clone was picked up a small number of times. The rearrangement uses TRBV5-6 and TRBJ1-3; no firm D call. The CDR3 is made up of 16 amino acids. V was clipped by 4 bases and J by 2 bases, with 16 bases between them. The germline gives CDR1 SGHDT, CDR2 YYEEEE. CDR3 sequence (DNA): TGTGCCAGCAGCCTGAGCCCTTTACCCCCTGGAAACACCATATATTTT. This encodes CASSLSPLPPGNTIYF.

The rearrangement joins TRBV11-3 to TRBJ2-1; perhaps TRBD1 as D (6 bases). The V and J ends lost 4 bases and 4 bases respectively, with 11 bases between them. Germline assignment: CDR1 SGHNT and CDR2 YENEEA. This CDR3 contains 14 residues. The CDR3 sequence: CASSSGQYYNEQFF. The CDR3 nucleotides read TGTGCCAGCAGCTCCGGACAGTATTACAATGAGCAGTTCTTC.